This is a list of T cell receptor beta chains from one sample in a study of blood T cells in healthy people across ages. TCRdb analysed the 5' RACE reads with MiXCR anew, one entry per CDR3 protein. This sample has approximately 760,000 distinct CDR3 sequences, with 20% to 30% found just once. This sample was shared with a second study, whose subject was T cells of mothers and their children.

Sequences were obtained from blood. The receptors were sampled from a boy aged 5-17 years in good health. The CDR3 runs from the conserved cysteine through the conserved F or W. Each record gives: V gene, D gene, clone size, J gene, CDR3 protein, CDR3 DNA. A D gene is named only where the DNA matches it firmly. Size is omitted from some rows. Given values are once, few, many or a class for expanded clones.

TRBV27	-	-	TRBJ2-7	CASSLLGYGSEQYF	TGTGCCAGCAGTTTATTGGGGTACGGAAGCGAGCAGTACTTC
TRBV5-6	TRBD1	few	TRBJ2-1	CASSLGQGVVDEQFF	TGTGCCAGCAGCTTGGGGCAGGGGGTTGTGGATGAGCAGTTCTTC
TRBV5-5	-	-	TRBJ1-1	CASSLAPGANLYTEAFF	TGTGCCAGCAGCTTGGCCCCAGGGGCTAACCTGTACACTGAAGCTTTCTTT
TRBV7-8	-	few	TRBJ2-2	CASSSKGGELFF	TGTGCCAGCAGCTCGAAGGGCGGGGAGCTGTTTTTT
TRBV10-2	TRBD1	-	TRBJ2-5	CASSQTGTQETQYF	TGCGCCAGCAGTCAGACAGGGACGCAAGAGACCCAGTACTTC
TRBV20-1	-	-	TRBJ1-1	CSARDQAGGDTEAFF	TGCAGTGCTAGAGATCAAGCAGGCGGGGACACTGAAGCTTTCTTT
TRBV11-3	-	once	TRBJ2-3	CASSFFREDTQYF	TGTGCCAGCAGTTTCTTCAGGGAAGATACGCAGTATTTT
TRBV7-2	-	-	TRBJ2-3	CASSFAGKADTQYF	TGTGCCAGCAGCTTTGCGGGGAAGGCAGATACGCAGTATTTT
TRBV21-1	-	few	TRBJ1-5	CASSKGRRASNQPQHF	TGTGCCAGCAGCAAAGGTCGCCGGGCAAGCAATCAGCCCCAGCATTTT
TRBV7-6	TRBD2	-	TRBJ2-1	CASSLGRSGVYNEQFF	TGTGCCAGCAGCTTAGGCCGTAGCGGGGTATACAATGAGCAGTTCTTC
TRBV5-1	TRBD1	few	TRBJ2-3	CASSSMTGGRTDTQYF	TGCGCCAGCAGCTCGATGACAGGGGGCCGCACAGATACGCAGTATTTT
TRBV20-1	TRBD2	-	TRBJ2-5	CSARDQQRDGRETQYF	TGCAGTGCTAGGGACCAACAGCGGGACGGCCGAGAGACCCAGTACTTC
TRBV18	-	few	TRBJ2-7	CASSPRDFTYEQYF	TGTGCCAGCTCACCACGCGACTTCACATACGAGCAGTACTTC
TRBV11-2	-	-	TRBJ1-2	CASSSSPLFLATF	TGTGCCAGCAGCTCCAGTCCTTTATTCCTGGCCACCTTC
TRBV25-1	TRBD1	-	TRBJ1-2	CASSADRGLSGYTF	TGTGCCAGCAGTGCGGACAGGGGGCTTAGTGGCTACACCTTC
TRBV6-5	TRBD1	-	TRBJ1-2	CASSNPTGGSNGYTF	TGTGCCAGTTCAAATCCGACAGGGGGCTCGAATGGCTACACCTTC
TRBV6-2/TRBV6-3	-	few	TRBJ1-4	CASSPREKLFF	TGTGCCAGCAGCCCGCGAGAAAAACTGTTTTTT
TRBV12-3/TRBV12-4	TRBD1	-	TRBJ1-2	CASSHDRVNYGYTF	TGTGCCAGCAGCCATGACAGGGTTAACTATGGCTACACCTTC
TRBV5-1	-	few	TRBJ2-7	CASSLEVGTGSYEQYF	TGCGCCAGCAGCTTGGAGGTCGGGACGGGTTCCTACGAGCAGTACTTC
TRBV2	-	-	TRBJ2-3	CASSEDREADTQYF	TGTGCCAGCAGTGAAGACAGGGAAGCCGATACGCAGTATTTT
TRBV25-1	-	-	TRBJ1-4	CASSESVSNEKLFF	TGTGCCAGCAGTGAATCCGTCAGTAATGAAAAACTGTTTTTT
TRBV20-1	TRBD2	few	TRBJ2-5	CSARSPSGGAQETQYF	TGCAGTGCTAGGTCACCTAGCGGGGGGGCCCAAGAGACCCAGTACTTC
TRBV20-1	-	-	TRBJ2-3	CSAPGSYTDTQYF	TGCAGTGCGCCAGGGTCCTACACAGATACGCAGTATTTT
TRBV12-3/TRBV12-4	-	many	TRBJ2-5	CASSFGRGETQYF	TGTGCCAGCAGTTTCGGCAGGGGAGAGACCCAGTACTTC
TRBV2	-	few	TRBJ2-7	CASSGRDFFYEQYF	TGTGCCAGCAGTGGACGGGACTTTTTCTACGAGCAGTACTTC
TRBV29-1	TRBD1	-	TRBJ1-2	CSGLTGVNGYTF	TGCAGCGGTTTGACAGGGGTGAATGGCTACACCTTC
TRBV5-5	TRBD1	few	TRBJ2-5	CASSLGQGWETQYF	TGTGCCAGCAGCTTGGGACAGGGTTGGGAGACCCAGTACTTC
TRBV28	-	-	TRBJ2-1	CASSPYGSYNEQFF	TGTGCCAGCAGCCCTTATGGCTCCTACAATGAGCAGTTCTTC
TRBV4-1	-	-	TRBJ1-4	CASSRTGMEKLFF	TGCGCCAGCAGCCGAACAGGGATGGAAAAACTGTTTTTT
TRBV20-1	-	few	TRBJ1-5	CSARDTGGSNQPQHF	TGCAGTGCTAGAGATACGGGCGGTAGCAATCAGCCCCAGCATTTT
TRBV28	-	-	TRBJ1-2	CASSFSFYGYTF	TGTGCCAGCAGTTTTTCATTCTATGGCTACACCTTC
TRBV11-2	-	-	TRBJ1-2	CASSSSGTPNYGYTF	TGTGCCAGCAGCTCCTCCGGGACACCTAACTATGGCTACACCTTC
TRBV2	-	-	TRBJ2-1	CASGGGGEQFF	TGTGCCAGCGGAGGCGGTGGTGAGCAGTTCTTC
TRBV11-2	-	-	TRBJ2-7	CASSHREAYEQYF	TGTGCCAGCAGCCACAGGGAGGCCTACGAGCAGTACTTC
TRBV6-6	-	-	TRBJ1-1	CASSYSNSLAFF	TGTGCCAGCAGTTACTCTAACTCGCTGGCTTTCTTT
TRBV5-1	TRBD2	-	TRBJ2-5	CASSASATSGGTLGFF	TGCGCCAGCAGCGCCTCCGCGACTAGCGGGGGGACCCTGGGGTTCTTC
TRBV7-2	-	-	TRBJ1-1	CASSSTWGAMNTEAFF	TGTGCCAGCAGCTCCACTTGGGGGGCAATGAACACTGAAGCTTTCTTT
TRBV9	TRBD1	-	TRBJ1-2	CASSVTGGPYYGYTF	TGTGCCAGCAGCGTCACAGGGGGCCCCTACTATGGCTACACCTTC
TRBV7-2	-	few	TRBJ2-3	CASSLVGMDTQYF	TGTGCCAGCAGCTTAGTTGGAATGGATACGCAGTATTTT
TRBV4-3	-	-	TRBJ2-7	CASSQDGGATYEQYF	TGCGCCAGCAGCCAAGATGGGGGGGCCACCTACGAGCAGTACTTC
TRBV14	-	-	TRBJ2-5	CASSQVTGSVQETQYF	TGTGCCAGCAGCCAAGTTACGGGGTCGGTCCAAGAGACCCAGTACTTC
TRBV5-1	-	few	TRBJ1-1	CASSLGMGNTEAFF	TGCGCCAGCAGCTTGGGGATGGGGAACACTGAAGCTTTCTTT
TRBV5-1	-	few	TRBJ1-3	CASSRGTLSSGNTIYF	TGCGCCAGCAGCAGAGGGACGTTAAGCTCTGGAAACACCATATATTTT
TRBV11-3	-	few	TRBJ2-5	CASSPGETPETQYF	TGTGCCAGCAGCCCTGGGGAGACCCCAGAGACCCAGTACTTC
TRBV4-3	-	many	TRBJ2-5	CASSQVASWSAQETQYF	TGCGCCAGCAGCCAAGTCGCTTCCTGGTCCGCTCAAGAGACCCAGTACTTC